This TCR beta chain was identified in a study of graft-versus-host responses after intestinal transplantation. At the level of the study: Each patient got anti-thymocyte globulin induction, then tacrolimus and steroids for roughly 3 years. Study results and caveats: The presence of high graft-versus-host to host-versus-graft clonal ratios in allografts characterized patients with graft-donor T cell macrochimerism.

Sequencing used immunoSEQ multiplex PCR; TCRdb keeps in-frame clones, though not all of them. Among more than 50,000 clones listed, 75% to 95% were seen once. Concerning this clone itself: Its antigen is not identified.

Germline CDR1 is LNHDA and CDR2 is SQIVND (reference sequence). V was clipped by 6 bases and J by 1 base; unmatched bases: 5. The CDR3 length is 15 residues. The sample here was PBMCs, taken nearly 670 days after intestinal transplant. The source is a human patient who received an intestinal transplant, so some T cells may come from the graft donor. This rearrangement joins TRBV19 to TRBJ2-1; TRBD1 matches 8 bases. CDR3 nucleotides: TGTGCCAGTAGAAAGCAGGGGGCATCCTACAATGAGCAGTTCTTC. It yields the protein CASRKQGASYNEQFF.